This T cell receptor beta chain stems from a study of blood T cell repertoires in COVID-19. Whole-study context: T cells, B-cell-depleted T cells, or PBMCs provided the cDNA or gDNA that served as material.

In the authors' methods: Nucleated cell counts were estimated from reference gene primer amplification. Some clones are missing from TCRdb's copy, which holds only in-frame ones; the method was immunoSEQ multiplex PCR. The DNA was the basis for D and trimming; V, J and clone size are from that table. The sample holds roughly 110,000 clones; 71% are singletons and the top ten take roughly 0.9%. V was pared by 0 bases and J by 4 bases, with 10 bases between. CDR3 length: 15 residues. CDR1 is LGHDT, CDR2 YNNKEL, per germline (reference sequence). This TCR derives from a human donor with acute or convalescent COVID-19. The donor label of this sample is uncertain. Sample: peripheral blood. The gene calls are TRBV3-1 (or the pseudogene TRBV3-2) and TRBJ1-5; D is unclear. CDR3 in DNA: TGTGCCAGCAGCCAAGAACTAGGAGGTAATCAGCCCCAGCATTTT. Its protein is CASSQELGGNQPQHF.